This T cell receptor beta chain came from a study of T cell responses to AZD1222 COVID-19 vaccine. As for the study in general: The study pooled second doses at about 4 or about 12 weeks.

Generated by immunoSEQ multiplex PCR, the TCRdb table keeps only in-frame clones and is missing some. The data hold 120,000 or so clones, with roughly 90% observed a single time. Study-wide results and caveats: AZD1222 recipients seropositive at baseline numbered only 6 or 7. Only after the peak T cell response were repertoires sampled. Spike as a whole was targeted by vaccine-associated CD4 TCRs, dominant at 160-218 and 743-854.

About this clone itself: Its specificity is unknown.

CDR1 and CDR2 (germline): MNHEY, SVGAGI. Trimming removed 7 bases at V and 3 bases at J, with 16 bases between. The CDR3 length is 14 residues. The specimen comprised peripheral blood, sampled on day 0 of AZD1222 vaccination. The chain joins TRBV6-5 to TRBJ2-7, with D possibly being TRBD2 (6 bases). The TCR sequence derives from an adult in good health. CDR3 in DNA: TGTGCCAGCACCTGGACCGCCGGGGGCTACGAGCAGTACTTC. Residues: CASTWTAGGYEQYF.